A single sample gave rise to the 18 T cell receptor beta chains below, sequenced in a study of T cell repertoires in cytomegalovirus infection. Antigens of these TCRs are unknown. MiXCR was run by TCRdb on the reads, yielding one entry per CDR3 protein. Of 230,000 or so distinct CDR3 sequences listed, roughly two fifths are singletons. The sequenced sample was CD8+ T cells from cultured PBMCs, obtained from culture after CMV antigen stimulation. These TCRs come from a human donor in good health (CMV status not recorded). Some clones in this sample may be carry-over from other donors' samples.

The chain recombines TRBV19 with TRBJ1-5; D call uncertain. Trimming took 3 bases from V and 0 from J, leaving 15 bases between them. The CDR3 is 17 amino acids. In germline, CDR1 is LNHDA, CDR2 SQIVND (reference sequence). The DNA for the CDR3 is TGTGCCAGTAGTATCGGACCGCGGTCGGATAGCAATCAGCCCCAGCATTTT. Amino acid sequence: CASSIGPRSDSNQPQHF. Complete variable domain (other parts from reference TRBV19 and TRBJ1-5): DGGITQSPKYLFRKEGQNVTLSCEQNLNHDAMYWYRQDPGQGLRLIYYSQIVNDFQKGDIAEGYSVSREKKESFPLTVTSAQKNPTAFYLCASSIGPRSDSNQPQHFGDGTRLSIL.

The V and J genes are TRBV7-9 and TRBJ2-7; 9 nucleotides match TRBD2. Germline trimming cut 5 bases from V and 2 bases from J; bases unmatched to any gene: 7. The CDR3 loop spans 15 amino acids. In germline, CDR1 is SEHNR, CDR2 FQNEAQ (reference sequence). Written as DNA, the CDR3 is TGTGCCAGCAGCCAAATAGCGGGAGCGGCCTACGAGCAGTACTTC. It yields the protein CASSQIAGAAYEQYF.

The CDR3 sequence is CASSLFDGILSSYNEQFF. The CDR3, as DNA: TGTGCCAGCAGTTTATTTGACGGTATTCTCTCCTCCTACAATGAGCAGTTCTTC. This chain joins TRBV27 and TRBJ2-1; D ambiguous. The CDR3 sequence is 18 residues long. Trimming took off 1 base at V and 0 bases at J, with 16 bases between the two ends. Germline CDR1 and CDR2: MNHEY and SMNVEV (reference sequence).

V usage is TRBV18 and J usage is TRBJ1-2; 8 bases are a match to TRBD1. J gave up 8 bases and V 3 bases, and 8 bases lay outside the gene matches. Germline V gene sequence: CDR1 KGHSH, CDR2 LQKENI. This CDR3 is 14 amino acids long. The CDR3 is CASSPGQGAQGYTF. In DNA, the CDR3 is TGTGCCAGCTCACCTGGCCAGGGGGCGCAGGGCTACACCTTC.

On this clonotype itself: Relative to the germline gene, one junction end is altered; a read error may explain this. This chain uses TRBV7-8 with TRBJ2-5, with a weak D call TRBD2 (6 bases). The germline gives CDR1 SGHVS, CDR2 FQNEAQ. The CDR3 is 16 residues long. CDR3 in amino acids: CASSLAAFSVGETQYF. Here the CDR3 DNA reads TGTGCAAGCAGCTTAGCGGCATTTAGCGTTGGGGAGACCCAGTACTTC.

The chain has TRBV7-6 and TRBJ2-5; TRBD2 aligns across 12 bases. CDR3 length: 19 residues. V shed 1 base, J shed 4 bases, and the junction held 13 bases outside the gene matches. Germline V lookup: CDR1 SGHVS, CDR2 FNYEAQ. In DNA form, the CDR3 reads TGTGCCAGCAGCTTAGAGGACCCTAGACTAGCGGGGGAGGGAGAGACCCAGTACTTC. Its protein product is CASSLEDPRLAGEGETQYF.

This clonotype was recorded a few times. The rearrangement joins TRBV7-4 to TRBJ2-1; no definite D call. Trimming stripped 1 base from V and 3 bases from J, with 7 bases between. Germline V gives CDR1 SGHVT, CDR2 SQSDAQ. The CDR3 spans 14 residues. DNA of the CDR3: TGTGCCAGCAGCTTAGGCCTAAGCTACAATGAGCAGTTCTTC. This gives the protein CASSLGLSYNEQFF. The full variable domain, its missing parts supplied by reference TRBV7-4 and TRBJ2-1, is GAGVSQSPRYKVAKRGRDVALRCDSISGHVTLYWYRQTLGQGSEVLTYSQSDAQRDKSGRPSGRFSAERPERSVSTLKIQRTEQGDSAVYLCASSLGLSYNEQFFGPGTRLTVL.

The chain is built from TRBV11-2 and TRBJ1-3; tentative D call: TRBD1 (6 bases). This CDR3 has 16 residues. Germline CDR1 reads SGHAT; CDR2 reads FQNNGV. V was pared by 2 bases and J by 0 bases, with 11 bases between. The CDR3 loop reads CASSLNRDYSGNTIYF. CDR3 in DNA: TGTGCCAGCAGCTTAAACAGGGATTACTCTGGAAACACCATATATTTT.

This clonotype showed up just a few times. The rearrangement links TRBV15 to TRBJ2-7, with 7 nucleotides matching TRBD2. V was clipped by 9 bases and J by 0 bases; unmatched bases: 5. Per the germline V gene, CDR1 is LNHNV and CDR2 is YYDKDF (reference sequence). This CDR3 is built from 13 residues. The CDR3 sequence is CATRTSFSYEQYF. The CDR3, as DNA: TGTGCCACACGGACTAGTTTCTCCTACGAGCAGTACTTC.

In its sample, this clonotype was seen a few times. The CDR3 sequence: CASSLLGDTDTQYF. CDR3 in DNA: TGCGCCAGCAGCTTGTTGGGCGACACAGATACGCAGTATTTT. The J gene is TRBJ2-3, the V gene TRBV5-1; D unresolved. CDR1 and CDR2 from the germline V gene are SGHRS and YFSETQ. Trimming cost V 1 base and J 2 bases, with 8 bases left between them. The CDR3 runs to 14 residues.

The J gene is TRBJ2-1, the V gene TRBV19; 11 bases align to TRBD1. The CDR3 loop spans 16 amino acids. Germline lookup yields CDR1 LNHDA and CDR2 SQIVND (reference sequence). Trimming at V came to 6 bases and at J to 0 bases, leaving 4 bases not matched to a gene. The CDR3 here is CASSRTGGHSYNEQFF. DNA of the CDR3: TGTGCCAGTAGCCGGACAGGGGGCCACTCCTACAATGAGCAGTTCTTC.

On this clonotype: Relative to the germline gene, one junction end is altered; a read error may explain this. The genes are TRBV4-1 and TRBJ2-1, with TRBD2 matching over 12 bases. CDR1 is MGHRA, CDR2 YSYEKL, per germline. This CDR3 region has 16 residues. CDR3 nucleotide sequence: TGTGCCAGCAGCCAGAGGACTAGCGGGATTGACAATGAGCAGTTCTTC. This gives the protein CASSQRTSGIDNEQFF.

This clonotype occurred a few times. V gene TRBV7-4 combines with J gene TRBJ1-2; 11 positions agree with TRBD1. The length of the CDR3 is 17 residues. The germline CDR1 and CDR2 sequences are SGHVT and SQSDAQ. Losses at the gene ends were 4 bases for V and 3 bases for J; bases not matched to a gene: 10. For the CDR3, the DNA is TGTGCCAGCAGCTCCTACTCGGGACAGGGGGATTACTATGGCTACACCTTC. Residues: CASSSYSGQGDYYGYTF.

This rearrangement joins TRBV6-2 or TRBV6-3 to TRBJ2-7, with a possible D match to TRBD2 (5 bases). The CDR3 covers 15 residues. Per germline, CDR1 MNHEY and CDR2 SVGEGT. With 2 bases removed from V and 5 bases from J, the gap between germline ends came to 16 bases. The CDR3 DNA is TGTGCCAGCAGTTACAGCGGTGGAAGGTCCCACGAGCAGTACTTC. Protein sequence: CASSYSGGRSHEQYF.

Many counts were recorded for this clonotype. This rearrangement joins TRBV10-3 to TRBJ2-2, with a tentative D call TRBD2 (6 bases). Germline CDR1 and CDR2: ENHRY and SYGVKD. Trimming removed 7 bases at V and 4 bases at J, with 13 bases between. CDR3 length: 14 amino acids. The CDR3 protein is CAITGRSGTGELFF. The CDR3 nucleotides are TGTGCCATCACGGGGAGGTCGGGCACCGGGGAGCTGTTTTTT.

This clonotype was counted a few times. The chain is built from TRBV12-3 or TRBV12-4 and TRBJ1-2; 7 positions agree with TRBD1. This CDR3 has 14 amino acids. V was pared by 3 bases and J by 5 bases, with 6 bases of the junction left unmatched. The CDR3 here is CASSFTRDSYGYTF. DNA of the CDR3: TGTGCCAGCAGTTTCACCCGGGACAGTTATGGCTACACCTTC.

A few counts support this clonotype. The chain couples TRBV6-5 to TRBJ2-7; TRBD2 aligns across 11 bases. Germline assignment: CDR1 MNHEY and CDR2 SVGAGI. Trimming took 2 bases from V and 0 from J; bases not matched to a gene: 15. CDR3 length equals 20 residues. CDR3 sequence reads: CASSYTGSSGRTGPSYEQYF. The CDR3 nucleotides are TGTGCCAGCAGTTACACCGGTTCTAGCGGGAGGACCGGCCCCTCCTACGAGCAGTACTTC.

The chain joins TRBV7-2 to TRBJ2-7; possibly TRBD2 for D (5 bases). V dropped 2 bases and J dropped 5 bases, with 16 bases sitting between them. The CDR3 consists of 15 residues. The germline CDR1 and CDR2 sequences are SGHTA and FQGNSA. CDR3: CASSLLGFRGNEQYF. CDR3 in DNA: TGTGCCAGCAGCTTACTCGGTTTTCGGGGAAACGAGCAGTACTTC. Looking up the rest from reference TRBV7-2 and TRBJ2-7 gives the full variable domain: GAGVSQSPSNKVTEKGKDVELRCDPISGHTALYWYRQSLGQGLEFLIYFQGNSAPDKSGLPSDRFSAERTGGSVSTLTIQRTQQEDSAVYLCASSLLGFRGNEQYFGPGTRLTVT.